A single sample gave rise to the 20 T cell receptor beta chains below, sequenced in a study of T cell repertoires in cytomegalovirus infection (dated by TCRdb to about 2019). This sample was sequenced with an Illumina HiSeq 1500. TCRdb redid the processing of the public reads, applying fastp at Q25 and MiXCR, and retained in-frame beta chains. One record per CDR3 amino acid sequence lists the most common genes and DNA. Here the sample has roughly 920,000 distinct CDR3 sequences; roughly 30% occur a single time. Roughly an eighth of the sample is held by the ten biggest clonotypes. Explained via the paper, the treatment or condition label denotes: in vitro stimulation with specific CMV peptide epitopes to enrich CMV-specific T cells. These receptors have no known antigen. The sample in question was cultured CD8+ T cells from PBMCs, obtained from culture after CMV antigen stimulation. Receptors originate from a human donor in good health (CMV status not recorded). Some clones in this sample may be carry-over from other donors' samples.

The gene calls are TRBV4-1 and TRBJ2-1; D call uncertain. Germline loops: CDR1 MGHRA, CDR2 YSYEKL. This CDR3 spans 12 amino acids. Trimming took 0 bases from V and 7 from J, leaving 4 bases between them. The CDR3 DNA follows: TGCGCCAGCAGCCAAGAAGCGAATGAGCAGTTCTTC. Residues: CASSQEANEQFF.

The rearrangement links TRBV6-6 to TRBJ1-1; 9 bases agree with TRBD1. CDR1 and CDR2 (germline): MNHNY, SVGAGI (reference sequence). V lost 2 bases to trimming and J lost 2 bases; unmatched junction nucleotides: 15. This CDR3 spans 19 amino acids. For the CDR3, the DNA is TGTGCCAGCAGTTACCTTCTGGCACTGGGACAGGGATCAAACACTGAAGCTTTCTTT. It encodes CASSYLLALGQGSNTEAFF.

CDR3 amino acids: CASSVSGTITDTQYF. The CDR3 bases are TGTGCCAGCAGCGTTTCCGGGACCATCACAGATACGCAGTATTTT. The J gene is TRBJ2-3, the V gene TRBV9; possibly TRBD1 or TRBD2 for D (5 bases each). The CDR3 is 15 amino acids. The V gene lost 2 bases and the J gene lost 2 bases, with 12 bases spanning the gap. Germline lookup yields CDR1 SGDLS and CDR2 YYNGEE.

The rearrangement joins TRBV11-2 to TRBJ2-2; 7 bases map to TRBD2. This CDR3 is 17 amino acids long. Germline V gene lookup returns CDR1 SGHAT and CDR2 FQNNGV. J gave up 4 bases and V 1 base, and 9 bases lay outside the gene matches. The CDR3 reads CASSLVRIREGTGELFF. The DNA for the CDR3 is TGTGCCAGCAGCTTAGTTCGTATAAGGGAGGGCACCGGGGAGCTGTTTTTT.

This clonotype has just a few counts. This chain connects TRBV6-6 to TRBJ2-5; the D call may be TRBD1 or TRBD2 (7 bases each). Looked up from germline, CDR1 is MNHNY and CDR2 is SVGAGI (reference sequence). V lost 6 bases to trimming and J lost 4 bases, with 18 bases between them. The CDR3 runs 15 residues. The CDR3 DNA is TGTGCCAGCAGCCTAACAGGGGAGGGAGGAGAGACCCAGTACTTC. It yields the protein CASSLTGEGGETQYF.

The chain has TRBV2 and TRBJ2-3, with D hard to call. Trimming left V 6 bases short and J 5 bases short, with 12 bases between. This CDR3 region has 13 residues. The germline V gene encodes CDR1 SNHLY and CDR2 FYNNEI. The DNA of the CDR3 is TGTGCCAGCAGGGACGGCGGAAAAGATACGCAGTATTTT. Protein product: CASRDGGKDTQYF.

This chain links TRBV24-1 with TRBJ2-7, with TRBD1 matching over 7 bases. The junction had 5 bases not matched to a gene; V was cut back by 4 bases and J by 0 bases. This CDR3 comprises 15 residues. Germline V gene sequence: CDR1 KGHDR, CDR2 SFDVKD. For the CDR3, the DNA is TGTGCCACCAGTGACGACAGGGAAAGCTCCTACGAGCAGTACGTC. The encoded protein is CATSDDRESSYEQYV.

This clonotype was detected only a few times. V gene TRBV6-5 combines with J gene TRBJ2-7; D is undetermined. The CDR3 length is 12 residues. Germline CDR1 reads MNHEY; CDR2 reads SVGAGI. V was clipped by 2 bases and J by 5 bases, with 7 bases between them. The CDR3 DNA reads TGTGCCAGCAGTTACATCGGAAACGAGCAGTACTTC. It translates to CASSYIGNEQYF.

This clonotype was seen many times. The chain combines TRBV5-1 with TRBJ1-4, with 9 bases fitting TRBD1. This CDR3 comprises 15 residues. Germline CDR1 and CDR2: SGHRS and YFSETQ. With V trimmed by 4 bases and J by 3 bases, 4 bases remained unmatched. The CDR3 region is CASSRDRAPNEKLFF. For the CDR3, the DNA is TGCGCCAGCAGCCGGGACAGGGCACCTAATGAAAAACTGTTTTTT.

This clonotype has only a few counts. The rearrangement links TRBV13 to TRBJ1-2, with D unresolved. There are 15 residues in the CDR3. CDR1 is PRHDT and CDR2 is FYEKMQ in the germline V gene (reference sequence). The germline V and J ends were trimmed by 6 bases and 0 bases, with 14 bases remaining between them. The CDR3 reads CASSTTPDSNYGYTF. Here the CDR3 DNA reads TGTGCCAGCAGTACTACTCCGGACTCTAACTATGGCTACACCTTC.

This clonotype was detected once. The chain employs TRBV6-6 and TRBJ1-6; D not resolved. This CDR3 is built from 13 residues. Trimming removed 0 bases from V and 13 bases from J, with 10 bases in between. In germline, CDR1 is MNHNY, CDR2 SVGAGI (reference sequence). In DNA, the CDR3 is TGTGCCAGCAGTTACTCCCTGGAGGGTCCCCTCCACTTT. Amino acids: CASSYSLEGPLHF.

This chain links TRBV4-3 with TRBJ2-7, with TRBD2 identical over 9 bases. Germline CDR1 LGHNA, CDR2 YSLEER. J was trimmed by 3 bases and V by 0 bases; bases with no gene match: 6. The CDR3 sequence is 16 residues long. CDR3 in amino acids: CASSQDATSGYYEQYV. In DNA, the CDR3 is TGCGCCAGCAGCCAAGACGCGACTAGCGGATACTACGAGCAGTACGTC.

V usage is TRBV6-6 and J usage is TRBJ2-5; TRBD1 matches at 7 bases. The germline V gene encodes CDR1 MNHNY and CDR2 SVGAGI (reference sequence). V was clipped by 6 bases and J by 0 bases; unmatched bases: 19. This CDR3 has 19 amino acids. This chain's CDR3 is CASRQQRGQAETYQETQYF. CDR3 DNA: TGTGCCAGCAGACAACAACGAGGACAGGCGGAAACGTACCAAGAGACCCAGTACTTC.

A few counts support this clonotype. DNA for the CDR3: TGCAGTGCTAGGGACACTAGCGCATACACCGGGGAGCTGTTTTTT. This translates into CSARDTSAYTGELFF. The V gene is TRBV20-1, the J gene TRBJ2-2, with TRBD2 identical over 7 bases. Germline trimming cut 3 bases from V and 3 bases from J; bases unmatched to any gene: 7. This CDR3 has 15 amino acids. Germline CDR1 DFQATT, CDR2 SNEGSKA (reference sequence).

This clonotype occurred many times. V usage is TRBV7-8 and J usage is TRBJ2-1; 11 nucleotides line up with TRBD2. Per the germline V gene, CDR1 is SGHVS and CDR2 is FQNEAQ. Trimming took 0 bases from V and 2 from J; bases not matched to a gene: 9. The CDR3 loop spans 19 amino acids. As DNA, the CDR3 is TGTGCCAGCAGCTTAGCAAGGACTAGCGGGTTCATCCCCTACAATGAGCAGTTCTTC. It translates to CASSLARTSGFIPYNEQFF.

In DNA form, the CDR3 reads TGTGCCAGCAACGAGCTGGGGGGGTACACCGGGGAGCTGTTTTTT. Translation: CASNELGGYTGELFF. The chain links TRBV7-9 to TRBJ2-2; 7 nucleotides match TRBD2. After removal of 7 bases from V and 3 bases from J, the junction contained 8 bases not matched to a gene. Germline CDR1 reads SEHNR; CDR2 reads FQNEAQ (reference sequence). CDR3 length: 15 residues.

V is TRBV19 and J is TRBJ1-2; TRBD1 is a possible D gene (6 bases). This CDR3 region has 14 residues. The germline V and J ends were trimmed by 7 bases and 5 bases, with 17 bases remaining between them. Germline V CDR1 and CDR2: LNHDA, SQIVND (reference sequence). CDR3 bases: TGTGCCAGTATTAGGGGGGCCTTGGAATATGGCTACACCTTC. Translating it yields CASIRGALEYGYTF.

This clonotype showed up just a few times. The chain has TRBV10-3 and TRBJ2-1; no clear D. The CDR3 extends over 13 amino acids. Germline V lookup: CDR1 ENHRY, CDR2 SYGVKD. Trimming cost V 10 bases and J 12 bases, with 22 bases left between them. CDR3 loop: CATRHSQLTPQFF. Written as DNA, the CDR3 is TGTGCCACTAGGCACAGCCAGCTCACCCCGCAGTTCTTC.

This chain connects TRBV15 to TRBJ1-2, with D maybe TRBD1 (6 bases). There are 15 residues in the CDR3. Germline V gene lookup returns CDR1 LNHNV and CDR2 YYDKDF (reference sequence). The ends were cut back, 2 bases at V and 4 bases at J, with 14 bases in the middle. The CDR3 here is CATSRPGAVRYGYTF. The CDR3 region has the DNA TGTGCCACCAGCAGACCGGGGGCCGTCCGCTATGGCTACACCTTC.

The rearrangement uses TRBV20-1 and TRBJ2-3; 8 nucleotides match TRBD2. This CDR3 region has 15 residues. Germline CDR1 DFQATT, CDR2 SNEGSKA (reference sequence). With 0 bases clipped from V and 4 bases from J, the junction kept 6 bases outside the gene matches. CDR3 in DNA: TGCAGTGCTAGAGAGGGGGAGCGGGGGCCAGATACGCAGTATTTT. This encodes CSAREGERGPDTQYF.